Sequencing of this TCR beta chain was carried out in a study of pediatric ulcerative colitis. Findings of the study overall: Rectal repertoires separated controls, mild-moderate and acute severe colitis.

TCRdb's copy holds only in-frame clones and misses some; the assay was immunoSEQ multiplex PCR. The table lists about 64,000 clones, 86% of them singletons. On this clone itself: Antigen unknown.

The J segment lost 1 base and the V segment lost 0 bases, leaving 6 bases of the junction unmatched. CDR3 length equals 17 residues. CDR1 is MGHRA, CDR2 YSYEKL, per germline. The V gene is TRBV4-1, the J gene TRBJ2-3, with TRBD1 identical over 8 bases. This receptor was taken from a boy between 5 and 17 years old with severe ulcerative colitis. The source material was blood. The CDR3 nucleotides are TGCGCCAGCAGCCAAGAATTAACAGGGGGAGGCACAGATACGCAGTATTTT. This gives the protein CASSQELTGGGTDTQYF.